This TCR beta chain was sequenced for a study of early T cells in non-severe SARS-CoV-2 infection. Study as a whole: Sequencing of unsorted whole blood was done on bulk RNA, leaving chains unpaired.

This CDR3 spans 15 amino acids. V dropped 9 bases and J dropped 4; count of bases not matched to a gene: 11. Germline lookup yields CDR1 LNHDA and CDR2 SQIVND (reference sequence). One entry per CDR3 protein results from TCRdb running MiXCR on the 5' RACE reads. The sample records just under 65,000 distinct CDR3 sequences, roughly 9% being singletons. The table lists this clonotype with a few counts. The specimen comprised whole blood, sampled at baseline. The sequence was obtained from an adult who was a healthcare worker with PCR-confirmed SARS-CoV-2 infection or an uninfected control (not recorded which). The J gene is TRBJ2-3, the V gene TRBV19; 9 positions match TRBD1. CDR3 residues: CASSWSQGAADTQYF. The CDR3 DNA follows: TGTGCCAGCAGTTGGTCACAGGGGGCCGCAGATACGCAGTATTTT. Supplemented by reference TRBV19 and TRBJ2-3, the full variable domain reads DGGITQSPKYLFRKEGQNVTLSCEQNLNHDAMYWYRQDPGQGLRLIYYSQIVNDFQKGDIAEGYSVSREKKESFPLTVTSAQKNPTAFYLCASSWSQGAADTQYFGPGTRLTVL.